The rows below give T cell receptor beta chains drawn from one sample of a study of cytomegalovirus exposure and HLA in healthy donors. Clones were read by immunoSEQ multiplex PCR, and TCRdb kept only the in-frame ones, dropping some. The data show roughly 100,000 clones, roughly 9.1% seen once. Sequenced input: PBMCs. These receptors all come from a man between 35 and 55 years old in good health and CMV-seropositive. Both conserved end residues are part of each CDR3. A D gene is named only where the DNA matches it firmly. The size field is filled for only some rows; it gives once, few, many or a size class.

clone size,J gene,D gene,V gene,CDR3 DNA,CDR3 protein
NA,TRBJ2-2,NA,TRBV9,TGTGCCAGCAGCGTAGCTACAGGACAGCACACCGGGGAGCTGTTTTTT,CASSVATGQHTGELFF
NA,TRBJ2-3,TRBD2,TRBV28,TGTGCCAGCAGTTTCCCAGCGGGAGGGTACACAGATACGCAGTATTTT,CASSFPAGGYTDTQYF
NA,TRBJ1-2,NA,TRBV4-2,TGTGCCAGCAGCCAAGAAATTAAGGGGGATGATGGCTACACCTTC,CASSQEIKGDDGYTF
NA,TRBJ1-2,NA,TRBV19,TGTGCCAGTAGTATAGGAGGGTCCAACTATGGCTACACCTTC,CASSIGGSNYGYTF
few,TRBJ2-7,NA,TRBV27,TGTGCCAGCAGTTTATCGCAGGGATACGAGCAGTACTTC,CASSLSQGYEQYF
few,TRBJ1-5,NA,TRBV5-1,TGCGCCAGCAGCTTGACAGATAGCAATCAGCCCCAGCATTTT,CASSLTDSNQPQHF
NA,TRBJ1-2,NA,TRBV6-1,TGTGCCAGCAGTCCCGACCCCCAGCCCAACTACGGCTACACCTTC,CASSPDPQPNYGYTF
few,TRBJ2-7,TRBD2,TRBV27,TGTGCCAGCAGTTTCAATAGACTAGCGGGGAACTACGAGCAGTACTTC,CASSFNRLAGNYEQYF
NA,TRBJ2-5,TRBD2,TRBV7-9,TGTGCCAGCAGCTTATGGTTCTCCGGGAGCGGGGGTCAAGAGACCCAGTACTTC,CASSLWFSGSGGQETQYF
medium-sized,TRBJ1-1,NA,TRBV7-6,TGTGCCAGCAGCTTATCCTGGAACACTGAAGCTTTCTTT,CASSLSWNTEAFF
NA,TRBJ2-7,TRBD1,TRBV10-3,TGTGCCATCAGTGGAGGGACAGGGTCCTACGAGCAGTACTTC,CAISGGTGSYEQYF
NA,TRBJ2-5,NA,TRBV7-9,TGTGCCAGCAGCTTTCCGTTCTCCCTTTTCGGGGAGACCAAGTACTTC,CASSFPFSLFGETKYF
NA,TRBJ2-3,TRBD1,TRBV4-1,TGCGCCAGCAGCCAAGATCCTTCCCGGGACAGGGGGCGGACAGATACGCAGTATTTT,CASSQDPSRDRGRTDTQYF
NA,TRBJ2-1,TRBD2,TRBV9,TGTGCCAGCAGCCCCTGGGAGGGGGAGCAGTTCTTC,CASSPWEGEQFF
few,TRBJ2-1,TRBD2,TRBV9,TGTGCCAGCAGCGTAGTGTCCGGGAGGGCCCATGAGCAGTTCTTC,CASSVVSGRAHEQFF
NA,TRBJ2-7,NA,TRBV4-1,TGCGCCAGCAGCCGCGCGGAGGGGTTCGACTTCGAGCAGTACTTC,CASSRAEGFDFEQYF
NA,TRBJ2-1,NA,TRBV5-4,TGTGCCAGCAGCTTGGACACCAGCTCCTACAATGAGCAGTTCTTC,CASSLDTSSYNEQFF
NA,TRBJ1-5,NA,TRBV19,TGTGCCAGTAGTAGGGACACCCAGCCCCAGCATTTT,CASSRDTQPQHF
NA,TRBJ2-5,TRBD2,TRBV11-2,TGTGCCAGCAGCTTGGTTCTAGCGGGAGGAGAGACCCAGTACTTC,CASSLVLAGGETQYF
few,TRBJ1-2,NA,TRBV7-8,TGTGCCAGCAGCCCTACTCCGACCCCGGGTTATGGCTACACCTTC,CASSPTPTPGYGYTF
few,TRBJ2-5,TRBD1,TRBV7-9,TGTGCCAGCAGCCCGGACAGGATGGCCCAGTACTTC,CASSPDRMAQYF
few,TRBJ1-1,NA,TRBV28,TGTGCCAGCACCAAGATTGACAGCCCTAATCCTGGAGCTTTCTTT,CASTKIDSPNPGAFF
few,TRBJ2-7,NA,TRBV2,TGTGCCACGGGACTTACTTTTTACGAGCAGTACTTC,CATGLTFYEQYF
few,TRBJ2-6,NA,TRBV5-6,TGTGCCAGCGCGCGGGGCACTGGGGCCAACGTCCTGACTTTC,CASARGTGANVLTF
few,TRBJ2-7,TRBD1,TRBV5-6,TGTGCCAGCAGCTTGGGTGGGACAGCCGGCTACGAGCAGTACTTC,CASSLGGTAGYEQYF